Listed here are 17 T cell receptor beta chains from one sample, sequenced in a study of blood T cell repertoires in COVID-19. Profiled with immunoSEQ multiplex PCR; TCRdb holds only in-frame clones, not every one. The sample lists about 200,000 clones; around nine tenths were seen once. Sequencing was done on a sample of PBMCs or T cells enriched from blood (not recorded which). These receptors were obtained from a young woman who had been exposed to COVID-19.

The J gene is TRBJ1-2, the V gene TRBV28; 8 nucleotides align to TRBD1. CDR1 and CDR2 from the germline V gene are MDHEN and SYDVKM. Germline trimming cut 8 bases from V and 6 bases from J; bases unmatched to any gene: 8. The CDR3 has 13 residues. The CDR3: CASETGQGDGYTF. The CDR3 DNA sequence: TGTGCCAGCGAAACTGGACAGGGTGATGGCTACACCTTC.

The V and J genes are TRBV24-1 and TRBJ2-7, with 11 bases aligning to TRBD1. CDR1 KGHDR and CDR2 SFDVKD come from the germline V gene. After removal of 3 bases from V and 2 bases from J, the junction contained 2 bases not matched to a gene. This CDR3 spans 15 amino acids. The chain's CDR3 is CATSDRGQGAYEQYF. In DNA, the CDR3 is TGTGCCACCAGTGATAGGGGACAGGGGGCCTACGAGCAGTACTTC.

The chain carries TRBV12-3 or TRBV12-4 and TRBJ1-4, with D maybe TRBD1 (5 bases). The V end lost 2 bases, the J end lost 8 bases, and 9 bases lay between the germline ends. This CDR3 has 13 amino acids. Written as DNA, the CDR3 is TGTGCCAGCAGTTTACTGGGGCGGGAAAAACTGTTTTTT. Its protein product is CASSLLGREKLFF.

CDR3 sequence reads: CASTVQGQMNTEAFF. CDR3 DNA: TGTGCCAGCACCGTGCAGGGACAGATGAACACTGAAGCTTTCTTT. The chain carries TRBV2 and TRBJ1-1; 7 nucleotides agree with TRBD1. The CDR3 sequence is 15 residues long. V shed 7 bases and J 0 bases; nucleotides not matched to a gene: 8. Germline V gene data show CDR1 as SNHLY and CDR2 as FYNNEI.

This clone was seen a single time. V and J are TRBV9 and TRBJ1-4; D gene ambiguous. The CDR3 is 14 residues long. Germline V gene sequence: CDR1 SGDLS, CDR2 YYNGEE. Trimming left V 4 bases short and J 5 bases short, with 12 bases between. The CDR3 loop reads CASSIGRHNEKLFF. Here the CDR3 DNA reads TGTGCCAGCAGCATAGGGAGGCACAATGAAAAACTGTTTTTT.

The V gene is TRBV27, the J gene TRBJ1-1; perhaps TRBD1 as D (6 bases). This CDR3 has 13 amino acids. V was pared by 5 bases and J by 1 base, with 8 bases between. Looked up from germline, CDR1 is MNHEY and CDR2 is SMNVEV (reference sequence). CDR3 DNA: TGTGCCAGCAGTCCGACAGGGAACACTGAAGCTTTCTTT. This codes for CASSPTGNTEAFF.

The chain employs TRBV11-3 and TRBJ1-2; 7 nucleotides agree with TRBD1. Germline loops: CDR1 SGHNT, CDR2 YENEEA. The CDR3 length is 20 residues. The trim removed 2 bases at V and 7 bases at J, leaving 25 bases unmatched. The CDR3 DNA sequence: TGTGCCAGCAGCTTAAACCTCTTCGGGACAGCTTCTGCCCCCAATGGTGGCTACACCTTC. Its translation is CASSLNLFGTASAPNGGYTF.

This chain connects TRBV9 to TRBJ2-7; 9 positions agree with TRBD1. The V and J ends lost 4 bases and 4 bases, in that order; junction bases with no gene match: 9. This CDR3 is 15 amino acids long. Germline CDR1 is SGDLS and CDR2 is YYNGEE. The CDR3 nucleotides read TGTGCCAGCAGCCCCCACGGGACAGGGACGTACGAGCAGTACTTC. It translates to CASSPHGTGTYEQYF.

J is TRBJ1-6 and V is TRBV19, with TRBD1 matching 10 bases. Germline assignment: CDR1 LNHDA and CDR2 SQIVND (reference sequence). With V trimmed by 4 bases and J by 2 bases, 8 bases remained unmatched. The CDR3 length is 18 residues. CDR3 DNA sequence: TGTGCCAGTAGTACTCGACAGGGGGCCTATGCCTATAATTCACCCCTCCACTTT. This translates into CASSTRQGAYAYNSPLHF.

The chain combines TRBV19 with TRBJ2-7, with TRBD1 matching 7 bases. Trimming removed 5 bases from V and 4 bases from J; junction bases left unmatched: 5. CDR3 length equals 13 residues. Germline loops: CDR1 LNHDA, CDR2 SQIVND (reference sequence). CDR3 nucleotide sequence: TGTGCCAGTAGTCCGGGACAGCCATACGAGCAGTACTTC. Translation: CASSPGQPYEQYF.

The V gene is TRBV12-3 or TRBV12-4, the J gene TRBJ1-2; 7 bases are shared with TRBD1. The CDR3 loop spans 13 amino acids. Trimming at V came to 5 bases and at J to 2 bases, leaving 2 bases not matched to a gene. Here the CDR3 DNA reads TGTGCCAGCAGTGGGGACAGAAACTATGGCTACACCTTC. Protein product: CASSGDRNYGYTF.

This clone was counted once. V gene TRBV7-9 combines with J gene TRBJ1-4; D not certain. This CDR3 region has 13 residues. Germline V CDR1 and CDR2: SEHNR, FQNEAQ (reference sequence). V shed 8 bases and J shed 3 bases, with 10 bases lying between them. DNA of the CDR3: TGTGCCAGCGGTTCCTTAGCTAATGAAAAACTGTTTTTT. This gives the protein CASGSLANEKLFF.

The chain employs TRBV6-5 and TRBJ1-1; no reliable D call. Germline V gives CDR1 MNHEY, CDR2 SVGAGI. The germline V and J ends were trimmed by 4 bases and 1 base, with 10 bases remaining between them. This CDR3 region has 14 residues. CDR3 bases: TGTGCCAGCAGTTGGGAGGGAGCGAACACTGAAGCTTTCTTT. As protein: CASSWEGANTEAFF.

The chain employs TRBV6-1 and TRBJ2-1, with TRBD1 identical over 9 bases. The CDR3 extends over 17 amino acids. Germline loops: CDR1 MNHNS, CDR2 SASEGT. The V and J ends lost 4 bases and 0 bases, in that order; junction bases with no gene match: 7. The CDR3 DNA reads TGTGCCAGCAGTGCAGGGACAGGGAGTAGCTCCTACAATGAGCAGTTCTTC. Protein sequence: CASSAGTGSSSYNEQFF.

The chain combines TRBV19 with TRBJ2-1; D not resolved. The germline V and J ends were trimmed by 3 bases and 3 bases, with 6 bases remaining between them. Germline CDR1 LNHDA, CDR2 SQIVND (reference sequence). The CDR3 totals 13 residues. The CDR3: CASSIRFYNEQFF. CDR3 nucleotides: TGTGCCAGTAGTATCAGGTTCTACAATGAGCAGTTCTTC.

CDR3 bases: TGCAGTGCTAGTGGGGACACATTCTACGAGCAGTACTTC. Residues: CSASGDTFYEQYF. The gene calls are TRBV20-1 and TRBJ2-7, with a possible D match to TRBD1 (6 bases). The V end lost 3 bases, the J end lost 3 bases, and 12 bases lay between the germline ends. Germline V lookup: CDR1 DFQATT, CDR2 SNEGSKA (reference sequence). This CDR3 comprises 13 residues.

The CDR3 region is CASSFEGVRYGYTF. DNA for the CDR3: TGCGCCAGCAGCTTTGAGGGGGTCCGCTATGGCTACACCTTC. The genes are TRBV5-1 and TRBJ1-2, with D maybe TRBD1 (6 bases). This CDR3 region has 14 residues. The V end lost 2 bases, the J end lost 4 bases, and 12 bases lay between the germline ends. In germline, CDR1 is SGHRS, CDR2 YFSETQ.